This T cell receptor beta chain was recorded in a study of beta chain features in type 1 diabetes. The study's findings and limits: The naive, central memory and Treg TCRB repertoires looked more alike in patients than they did in healthy donors. Within each of all four CD4+ subsets, Type 1 diabetes patients had TCRB CDR3s that were moderately but significantly shorter.

What was sequenced were expressed TCRB transcripts, since all of the isolated RNA had been reverse transcribed. Sequencing was performed with immunoSEQ multiplex PCR; in TCRdb, only in-frame clones are kept and a portion is missing. The data show about 660,000 clones, about 14% seen once. Per germline, CDR1 SQVTM and CDR2 ANQGSEA. Trimming pared 7 bases from V and 0 bases from J, leaving 13 bases between. CDR3 length equals 14 residues. Only a few counts were recorded for this clone. As yet, its antigen is unknown. The receptor's source is a man younger than 30 with type 1 diabetes. The chain is built from TRBV29-1 and TRBJ2-1; D uncertain. Source material: naive CD4+ T cells from blood. The CDR3 DNA reads as TGCAGCGCCCTCTCCCCAAGCTCCTACAATGAGCAGTTCTTC. As protein: CSALSPSSYNEQFF.